The entry that follows covers one TCR beta chain sequence. The antigen remains undetermined. The sample originates from a study of cytomegalovirus exposure and HLA in healthy donors. Study-wide findings and caveats: Among TCR beta chains, those listed as cytomegalovirus-associated numbered roughly 150.

Separate from the roughly 710-subject first cohort, the approximately 130-subject validation cohort was the one that the donors belonged to. Germline loops: CDR1 MNHNY, CDR2 SVGAGI (reference sequence). The CDR3 is made up of 15 amino acids. V lost 5 bases and J lost 6; bases outside the gene matches: 8. TCRdb's copy holds only in-frame clones and misses some; the assay was immunoSEQ multiplex PCR. The table includes a few hundred thousand clones, more than 80% detected once. This clonotype was sampled from a woman under 30 in good health and CMV-seronegative. The sample was PBMCs. The J gene is TRBJ2-2, the V gene TRBV6-6; 8 nucleotides line up with TRBD1. Here the CDR3 DNA reads TGTGCCAGCAGTCCCGGGACAGGAGCACCCGGGGAGCTGTTTTTT. It codes for CASSPGTGAPGELFF.